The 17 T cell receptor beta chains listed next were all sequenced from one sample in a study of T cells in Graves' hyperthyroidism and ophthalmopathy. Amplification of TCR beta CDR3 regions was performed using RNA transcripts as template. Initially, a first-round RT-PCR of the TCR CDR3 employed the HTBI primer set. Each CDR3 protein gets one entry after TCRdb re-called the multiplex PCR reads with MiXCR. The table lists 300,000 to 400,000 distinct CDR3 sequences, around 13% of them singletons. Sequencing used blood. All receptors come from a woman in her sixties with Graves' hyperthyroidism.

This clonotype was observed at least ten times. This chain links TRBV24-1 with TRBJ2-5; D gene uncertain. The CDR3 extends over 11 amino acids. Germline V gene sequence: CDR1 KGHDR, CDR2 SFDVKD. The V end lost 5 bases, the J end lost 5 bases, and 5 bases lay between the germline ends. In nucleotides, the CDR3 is TGTGCCACCAGTGCACTGGAGACCCAGTACTTC. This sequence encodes CATSALETQYF.

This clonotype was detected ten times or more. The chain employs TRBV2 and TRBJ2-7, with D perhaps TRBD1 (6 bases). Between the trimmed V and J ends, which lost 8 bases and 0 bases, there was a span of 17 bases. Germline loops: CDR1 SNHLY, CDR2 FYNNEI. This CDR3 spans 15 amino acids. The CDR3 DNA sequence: TGTGCCAGCCGCCGGGCAGGACAGCCCTCCTACGAGCAGTACTTC. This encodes CASRRAGQPSYEQYF.

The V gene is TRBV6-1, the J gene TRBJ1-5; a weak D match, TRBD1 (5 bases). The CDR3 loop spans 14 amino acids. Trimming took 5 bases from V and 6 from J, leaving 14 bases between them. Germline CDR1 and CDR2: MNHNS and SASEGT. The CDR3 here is CASSRWGRAQPQHF. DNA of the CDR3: TGTGCCAGCAGTAGGTGGGGGAGGGCTCAGCCCCAGCATTTT.

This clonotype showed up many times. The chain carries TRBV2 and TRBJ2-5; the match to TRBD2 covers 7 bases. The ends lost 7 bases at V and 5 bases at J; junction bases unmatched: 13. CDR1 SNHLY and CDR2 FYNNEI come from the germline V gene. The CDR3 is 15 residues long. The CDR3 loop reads CASTSLPSGSETQYF. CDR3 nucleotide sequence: TGTGCCAGCACTAGCCTGCCTAGCGGTTCGGAGACCCAGTACTTC.

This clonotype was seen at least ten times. CDR3 nucleotides: TGTGCCAGCAGGCCTACAGGGAGCTATGGCTACACCTTC. It codes for CASRPTGSYGYTF. The V and J genes are TRBV12-3 or TRBV12-4 and TRBJ1-2, with a possible D match to TRBD1 (6 bases). The V end lost 6 bases, the J end lost 4 bases, and 12 bases lay between the germline ends. The CDR3 has 13 amino acids.

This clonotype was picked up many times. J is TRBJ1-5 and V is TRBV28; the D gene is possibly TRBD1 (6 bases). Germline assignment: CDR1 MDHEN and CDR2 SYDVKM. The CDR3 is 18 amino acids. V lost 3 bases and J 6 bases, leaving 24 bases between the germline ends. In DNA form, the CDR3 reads TGTGCCAGCAGTTTCCGACCACCCCACAACAGGGTCGGTCAGCCCCAGCATTTT. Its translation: CASSFRPPHNRVGQPQHF.

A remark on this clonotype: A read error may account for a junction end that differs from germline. In DNA, the CDR3 is TGTGCCTGGGGTCCCGACAAGGGCTTGATTGACTTC. This gives the protein CAWGPDKGLIDF. The chain links TRBV30 to TRBJ2-4, with D unclear. This CDR3 comprises 12 residues. Germline CDR1 reads GTSNPN; CDR2 reads SVGIG (reference sequence).

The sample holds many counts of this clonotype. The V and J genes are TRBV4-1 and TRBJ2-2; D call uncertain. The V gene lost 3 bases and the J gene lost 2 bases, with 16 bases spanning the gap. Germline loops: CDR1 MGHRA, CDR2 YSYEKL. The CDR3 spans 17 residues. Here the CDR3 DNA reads TGCGCCAGCAGCCAGGCAAACATGGGGTTTAACACCGGGGAGCTGTTTTTT. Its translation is CASSQANMGFNTGELFF.

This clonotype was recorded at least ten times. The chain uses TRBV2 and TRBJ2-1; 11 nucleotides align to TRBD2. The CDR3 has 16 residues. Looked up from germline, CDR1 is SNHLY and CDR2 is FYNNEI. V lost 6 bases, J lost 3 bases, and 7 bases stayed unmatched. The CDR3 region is CASRRRLAGRYNEQFF. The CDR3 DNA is TGTGCCAGCAGAAGGCGACTAGCGGGACGCTACAATGAGCAGTTCTTC.

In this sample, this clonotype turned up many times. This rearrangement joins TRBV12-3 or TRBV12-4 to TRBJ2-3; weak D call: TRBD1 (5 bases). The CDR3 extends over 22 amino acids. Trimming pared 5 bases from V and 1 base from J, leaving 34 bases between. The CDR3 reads CASSNGLGRLGRRGPGTDTQYF. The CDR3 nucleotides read TGTGCCAGCAGTAACGGGTTGGGGCGCCTTGGGCGGAGAGGTCCCGGCACAGATACGCAGTATTTT.

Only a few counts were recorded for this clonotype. The CDR3 loop is CSASRNRAGEQFF. The CDR3 coding sequence is TGCAGTGCTAGCAGGAACCGAGCTGGAGAGCAGTTCTTC. The chain is built from TRBV20-1 and TRBJ2-1; D is ambiguous. Germline-derived CDR1 and CDR2 are DFQATT and SNEGSKA (reference sequence). The CDR3 has 13 residues. V lost 3 bases to trimming and J lost 10 bases, with 16 bases between them.

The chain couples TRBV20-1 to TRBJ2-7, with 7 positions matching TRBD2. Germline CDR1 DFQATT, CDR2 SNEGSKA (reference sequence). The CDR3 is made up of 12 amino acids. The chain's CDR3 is CSGGGASYEQYF. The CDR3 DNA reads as TGCAGCGGGGGAGGGGCGTCCTACGAGCAGTACTTC.

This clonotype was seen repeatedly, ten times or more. CDR3 loop: CSARDYGREDEQYF. In nucleotides, the CDR3 is TGCAGTGCTAGAGATTACGGGAGGGAAGACGAGCAGTACTTC. This chain joins TRBV20-1 and TRBJ2-7; 8 bases are a match to TRBD2. J gave up 5 bases and V 0 bases, and 6 bases lay outside the gene matches. The CDR3 runs 14 residues. Per germline, CDR1 DFQATT and CDR2 SNEGSKA (reference sequence).

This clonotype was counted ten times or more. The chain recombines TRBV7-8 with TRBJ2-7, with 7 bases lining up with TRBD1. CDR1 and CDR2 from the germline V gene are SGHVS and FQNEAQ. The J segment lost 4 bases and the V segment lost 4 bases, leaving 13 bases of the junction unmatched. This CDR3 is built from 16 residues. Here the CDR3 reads CASSSFSRDSRYEQYF. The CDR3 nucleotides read TGTGCCAGCAGCTCGTTCTCGAGGGACAGTAGGTACGAGCAGTACTTC.

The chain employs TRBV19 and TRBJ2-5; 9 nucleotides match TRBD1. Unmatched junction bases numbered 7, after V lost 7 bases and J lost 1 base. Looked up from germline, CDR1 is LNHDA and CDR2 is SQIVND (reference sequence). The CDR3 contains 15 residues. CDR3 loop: CASMGTGNPQETQYF. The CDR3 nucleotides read TGTGCCAGTATGGGGACAGGGAATCCCCAAGAGACCCAGTACTTC.

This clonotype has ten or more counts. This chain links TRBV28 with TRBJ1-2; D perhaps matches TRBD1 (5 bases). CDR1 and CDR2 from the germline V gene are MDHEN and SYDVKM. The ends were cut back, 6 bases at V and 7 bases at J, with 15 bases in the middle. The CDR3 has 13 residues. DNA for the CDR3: TGTGCCAGCAGCCGACCAGGGTGGAGTGGCTACACCTTC. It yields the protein CASSRPGWSGYTF.

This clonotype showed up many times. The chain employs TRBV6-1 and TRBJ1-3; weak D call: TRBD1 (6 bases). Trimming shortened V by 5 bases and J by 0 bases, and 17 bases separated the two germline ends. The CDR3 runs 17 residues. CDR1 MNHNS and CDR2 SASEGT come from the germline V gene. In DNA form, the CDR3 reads TGTGCCAGCAGTAACGAATATCAGGGGAGCTCTGGAAACACCATATATTTT. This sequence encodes CASSNEYQGSSGNTIYF.